The 7 T cell receptor beta chains given below trace back to one sample, sequenced in a study of T cells after yellow fever vaccination. TCRdb reprocessed the 5' RACE reads with MiXCR, giving one entry per CDR3 protein. Of approximately 250,000 distinct CDR3 sequences in the sample, around 6.7% are singletons; the top ten hold 1% to 1.2%. The sequencing used CD4+ T cells sorted from PBMCs, collected on the day of the yellow fever booster vaccination. The receptors come from a man aged 30 to 45 who received the YFV17D yellow fever vaccine.

This clonotype was seen a handful of times. The chain couples TRBV28 to TRBJ2-7, with 8 bases lining up with TRBD2. The CDR3 totals 18 residues. Germline V gene sequence: CDR1 MDHEN, CDR2 SYDVKM. V was pared by 3 bases and J by 5 bases, with 18 bases of the junction left unmatched. The DNA of the CDR3 is TGTGCCAGCAGTTTGGTACTACTGGGAAGCGGGAGCTTCCACGAGCAGTACTTC. Protein product: CASSLVLLGSGSFHEQYF.

In its sample, this clonotype was seen many times. This rearrangement joins TRBV7-9 to TRBJ2-5; the D gene is possibly TRBD1 (6 bases). CDR1 SEHNR and CDR2 FQNEAQ come from the germline V gene (reference sequence). The germline V and J ends were trimmed by 5 bases and 1 base, with 11 bases remaining between them. This CDR3 is built from 14 residues. CDR3 residues: CASSDVGGQETQYF. In DNA form, the CDR3 reads TGTGCCAGCAGCGACGTAGGGGGCCAAGAGACCCAGTACTTC.

The chain links TRBV6-1 to TRBJ2-7; 7 positions match TRBD1. V shed 10 bases and J 4 bases; nucleotides not matched to a gene: 10. Germline V CDR1 and CDR2: MNHNS, SASEGT. This CDR3 spans 13 amino acids. The CDR3 loop is CATYPPTGYEQYF. Written as DNA, the CDR3 is TGTGCCACCTATCCTCCGACAGGGTACGAGCAGTACTTC.

This clonotype was detected many times. The chain employs TRBV20-1 and TRBJ1-5; 9 nucleotides agree with TRBD1. CDR1 is DFQATT and CDR2 is SNEGSKA in the germline V gene (reference sequence). This CDR3 contains 14 residues. V lost 4 bases and J lost 7; bases outside the gene matches: 8. As DNA, the CDR3 is TGCAGTGCTAAGGACAGGGGAGGGGGCCAGCCCCAGCATTTT. Translation gives CSAKDRGGGQPQHF.

This clonotype was picked up a small number of times. The chain combines TRBV5-4 with TRBJ1-1, with a weak D call TRBD1 (6 bases). The V end lost 4 bases, the J end lost 2 bases, and 12 bases lay between the germline ends. This CDR3 spans 14 amino acids. Germline-derived CDR1 and CDR2 are SGHNT and YYREEE (reference sequence). Here the CDR3 reads CASSRQGTNTEAFF. The CDR3 coding sequence is TGTGCCAGCAGCAGGCAGGGGACTAACACTGAAGCTTTCTTT.

This rearrangement joins TRBV6-5 to TRBJ2-3; D is possibly TRBD1 (5 bases). Germline-derived CDR1 and CDR2 are MNHEY and SVGAGI. Trimming shortened V by 3 bases and J by 6 bases, and 13 bases separated the two germline ends. The CDR3 runs 14 residues. In DNA form, the CDR3 reads TGTGCCAGCAGTTATAACAGGATGCAGGATACGCAGTATTTT. It yields the protein CASSYNRMQDTQYF.

The chain couples TRBV12-3 or TRBV12-4 to TRBJ2-7; D not certain. The CDR3 spans 14 residues. Trimming removed 8 bases at V and 2 bases at J, with 16 bases between. Written as DNA, the CDR3 is TGTGCCAGCGCGGACGGAACTCCTCCCTACGAGCAGTACTTC. Translated: CASADGTPPYEQYF.